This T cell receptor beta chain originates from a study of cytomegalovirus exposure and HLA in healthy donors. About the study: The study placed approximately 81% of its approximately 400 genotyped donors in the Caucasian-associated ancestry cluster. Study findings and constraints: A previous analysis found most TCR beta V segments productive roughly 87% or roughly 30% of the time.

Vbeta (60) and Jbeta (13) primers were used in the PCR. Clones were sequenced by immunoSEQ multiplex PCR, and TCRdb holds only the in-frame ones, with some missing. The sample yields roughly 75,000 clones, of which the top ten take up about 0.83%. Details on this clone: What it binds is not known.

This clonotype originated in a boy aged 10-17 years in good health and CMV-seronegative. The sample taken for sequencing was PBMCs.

In nucleotides, the CDR3 is TGTGCCAGCAGTAATACCTTACTAGCGGGTCCCCACGAGCAGTACTTC. Its protein product is CASSNTLLAGPHEQYF. The J gene is TRBJ2-7, the V gene TRBV27; 9 bases are shared with TRBD2. The CDR3 is 16 amino acids. The germline CDR1 and CDR2 sequences are MNHEY and SMNVEV (reference sequence). J was trimmed by 5 bases and V by 5 bases; bases with no gene match: 13.